The present T cell receptor (beta chain) was sequenced within a study of tissue T cells after allogeneic stem cell transplantation. Several lines of graft-versus-host disease therapy were given to all patients, all with gastrointestinal involvement. To note about this clone: Its antigen is unidentified.

Study findings and constraints: Alloreactivity or antigen specificity of tissue TCRs was not determined; some clones might be host cells. Only a limited share of tissue TCRs appeared in blood or spleen.

The table came from immunoSEQ multiplex PCR; TCRdb's copy has only in-frame clones and leaves some out. Altogether 710 or so clones are present, around three quarters being singletons, with the ten largest covering roughly a fifth. Germline V gene lookup returns CDR1 SGHDT and CDR2 YYEEEE. The length of the CDR3 is 13 residues. V gave up 0 bases and J gave up 9 bases, with 10 bases separating them. The chain couples TRBV5-6 to TRBJ2-1; D call uncertain. The clonotype comes from a female patient between 18 and 50 years old with steroid-refractory graft-versus-host disease after an allogeneic stem cell transplant. Some T cells may be graft donor cells. Sequencing used mid-colon tissue, obtained at autopsy. CDR3 protein: CASSLAGGPEQFF. CDR3 coding DNA: TGTGCCAGCAGCTTGGCCGGTGGCCCTGAGCAGTTCTTC.